The 8 T cell receptor beta chains in this list originate from one sample, sequenced in a study of identical twins. TCRdb fed the 5' RACE reads into MiXCR, producing one record per CDR3 protein. The repertoire holds approximately 220,000 distinct CDR3 sequences, with approximately 7.3% as singletons. These same data were also listed under a study on yellow fever vaccine responses in identical twins.

The sample was CD8+ T cells sorted from blood. Receptor source: a woman aged 18-30 years in good health.

In its sample, this clonotype was seen a few times. The V call is TRBV2, the J call TRBJ1-2; 11 bases are a match to TRBD1. V was clipped by 10 bases and J by 7 bases; unmatched bases: 11. The germline V gene encodes CDR1 SNHLY and CDR2 FYNNEI. CDR3 size: 14 residues. The CDR3 protein is CATKTGQGASGYTF. The CDR3 DNA is TGTGCCACCAAGACCGGACAGGGGGCGAGTGGCTACACCTTC.

This clonotype was detected ten times or more. The rearrangement links TRBV20-1 to TRBJ1-5; D is unresolved. The CDR3 has 16 residues. Per germline, CDR1 DFQATT and CDR2 SNEGSKA (reference sequence). Trimming left V 0 bases short and J 2 bases short, with 14 bases between. Written as DNA, the CDR3 is TGCAGTGCTAGAGATCGGGCTATTTTGGGCAATCAGCCCCAGCATTTT. Its translation is CSARDRAILGNQPQHF.

The V gene is TRBV24-1, the J gene TRBJ2-3; 12 nucleotides agree with TRBD2. The CDR3 extends over 21 amino acids. Germline loops: CDR1 KGHDR, CDR2 SFDVKD. The junction had 21 bases not matched to a gene; V was cut back by 3 bases and J by 6 bases. The CDR3 nucleotides read TGTGCCACCAGTGATCCCCCGACTAGCGGGGGCCCCATACCCTCCGTTGATACGCAGTATTTT. It codes for CATSDPPTSGGPIPSVDTQYF.

In its sample, this clonotype was seen a few times. V gene TRBV12-3 or TRBV12-4 combines with J gene TRBJ2-1, with 8 nucleotides matching TRBD2. With 1 base clipped from V and 9 bases from J, the junction kept 5 bases outside the gene matches. This CDR3 spans 14 amino acids. The CDR3 bases are TGTGCCAGCAGTTTAGTCCTAGCGGGTGGTGAGCAGTTCTTC. Translating gives CASSLVLAGGEQFF.

The sample holds many counts of this clonotype. V gene TRBV7-8 combines with J gene TRBJ2-5, with D unclear. This CDR3 comprises 15 residues. CDR1 is SGHVS, CDR2 FQNEAQ, per germline. Trimming removed 0 bases from V and 2 bases from J, with 10 bases in between. The CDR3 coding sequence is TGTGCCAGCAGCTTAGCGCTGCGAGAACAAGAGACCCAGTACTTC. Translation: CASSLALREQETQYF.

This clonotype has just a few counts. The J gene is TRBJ2-3, the V gene TRBV12-3 or TRBV12-4, with 12 bases aligning to TRBD2. The trim removed 6 bases at V and 6 bases at J, leaving 4 bases unmatched. This CDR3 has 14 amino acids. The CDR3 region has the DNA TGTGCCAGCAGCATTCTAGCGGGGGGGGATACGCAGTATTTT. Its protein is CASSILAGGDTQYF.

The chain has TRBV27 and TRBJ2-1; D is possibly TRBD2 (7 bases). Germline V gene sequence: CDR1 MNHEY, CDR2 SMNVEV (reference sequence). V dropped 4 bases and J dropped 8 bases, with 18 bases sitting between them. This CDR3 comprises 15 residues. The CDR3 sequence is CASSSNLGGADEQFF. For the CDR3, the DNA is TGTGCCAGCAGTTCCAATCTGGGGGGGGCCGATGAGCAGTTCTTC.

In this sample, this clonotype turned up many times. The rearrangement joins TRBV2 to TRBJ2-3; a possible D gene is TRBD2 (5 bases). The CDR3 is made up of 15 amino acids. CDR1 is SNHLY, CDR2 FYNNEI, per germline. V was cut by 2 bases and J by 4 bases, with 13 bases left in between. The CDR3 bases are TGTGCCAGCAGTGAATTTCCGGGTAGCGCAGATACGCAGTATTTT. Translating it yields CASSEFPGSADTQYF.